The clone carrying this T cell receptor (beta chain) was recorded a few times. Its target is not known. These data belong to a study of T cell responses to AZD1222 COVID-19 vaccine. Whole-study results and caveats: Scientists sampled the repertoires only once the peak T cell response had passed.

Method: immunoSEQ multiplex PCR; TCRdb's copy keeps in-frame clones and lacks some. This table holds 150,000 or so clones, roughly nine tenths found once. This sequence originates from an adult in good health. Material: peripheral blood, obtained on day 0 of AZD1222 vaccination.

The CDR3 protein is CASSEGASGSGEQYF. The CDR3 DNA reads as TGCGCCAGCAGTGAGGGGGCTAGCGGGAGTGGTGAGCAGTACTTC. The genes are TRBV10-1 and TRBJ2-7, with 10 bases fitting TRBD2. J gave up 7 bases and V 2 bases, and 8 bases lay outside the gene matches. CDR1 is WNHNN, CDR2 SYGVQD, per germline (reference sequence). The CDR3 sequence is 15 residues long.